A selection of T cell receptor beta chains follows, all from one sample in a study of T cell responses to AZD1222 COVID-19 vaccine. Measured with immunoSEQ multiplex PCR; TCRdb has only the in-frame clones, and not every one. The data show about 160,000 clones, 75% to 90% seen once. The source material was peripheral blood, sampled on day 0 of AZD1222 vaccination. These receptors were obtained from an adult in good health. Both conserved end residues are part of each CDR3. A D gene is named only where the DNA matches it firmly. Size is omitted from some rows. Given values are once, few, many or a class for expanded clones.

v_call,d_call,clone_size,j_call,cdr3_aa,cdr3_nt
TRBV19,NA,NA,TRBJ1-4,CASSTGSSHKLFF,TGTGCCAGTAGTACGGGATCGAGCCATAAACTGTTTTTT
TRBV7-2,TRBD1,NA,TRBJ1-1,CASSLAGGQMNTEAFF,TGTGCCAGCAGCTTAGCGGGGGGACAGATGAACACTGAAGCTTTCTTT
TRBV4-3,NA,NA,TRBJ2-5,CASSHRWTAETQYF,TGCGCCAGCAGCCATAGATGGACAGCGGAGACCCAGTACTTC
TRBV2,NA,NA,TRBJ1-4,CASSPGQVNNEKLFF,TGTGCCAGCTCACCAGGGCAGGTGAATAATGAAAAACTGTTTTTT
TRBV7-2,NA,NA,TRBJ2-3,CASSWIGADTQYF,TGTGCCAGCAGCTGGATAGGGGCAGATACGCAGTATTTT
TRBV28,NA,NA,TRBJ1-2,CASSPSLGYTF,TGTGCCAGCAGTCCCAGCCTAGGCTACACCTTC
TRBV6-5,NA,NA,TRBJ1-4,CASSSSSGIPPGKLFF,TGTGCCAGCAGTTCCTCGAGCGGGATACCCCCCGGAAAACTGTTTTTT
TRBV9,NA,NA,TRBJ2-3,CASSVQQGGSTDTQYF,TGTGCCAGCAGCGTACAACAGGGTGGGAGTACAGATACGCAGTATTTT
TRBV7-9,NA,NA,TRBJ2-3,CASSPYRDTQYF,TGTGCCAGCAGCCCGTACCGGGATACGCAGTATTTT
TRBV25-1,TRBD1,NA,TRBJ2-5,CASSGADRGRETQYF,TGTGCCAGCAGTGGGGCGGACAGGGGGAGGGAGACCCAGTACTTC
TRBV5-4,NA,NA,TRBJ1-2,CASSLAKSVQGNYGYTF,TGTGCCAGCAGCTTGGCCAAATCCGTACAGGGCAACTATGGCTACACCTTC
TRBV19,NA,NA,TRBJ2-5,CASTFTGGETQYF,TGTGCCAGTACCTTTACAGGTGGAGAGACCCAGTACTTC
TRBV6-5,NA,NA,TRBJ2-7,CASSYHGDNSYEQYF,TGTGCCAGCAGTTACCACGGGGACAACTCCTACGAGCAGTACTTC
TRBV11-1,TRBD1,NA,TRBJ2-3,CASSLRGPDTQYF,TGTGCCAGCAGCTTAAGGGGGCCAGATACGCAGTATTTT
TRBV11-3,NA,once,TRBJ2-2,CASSFTTGAGELFF,TGTGCCAGCAGCTTTACGACAGGCGCCGGGGAGCTGTTTTTT
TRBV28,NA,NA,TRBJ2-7,CASRDYEQYF,TGTGCCAGCCGTGACTACGAGCAGTACTTC
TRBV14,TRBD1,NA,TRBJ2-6,CASSRTGAGANVLTF,TGTGCCAGCAGCCGGACAGGGGCCGGGGCCAACGTCCTGACTTTC
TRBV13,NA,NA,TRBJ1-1,CASSLGDNEAFF,TGTGCCAGCAGCTTAGGGGATAACGAAGCTTTCTTT
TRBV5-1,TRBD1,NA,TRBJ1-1,CASTLQGTDEAFF,TGCGCCAGCACCTTACAGGGGACAGATGAAGCTTTCTTT
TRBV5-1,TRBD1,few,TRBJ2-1,CASHQTGIYNEQFF,TGCGCCAGCCACCAGACAGGGATCTACAATGAGCAGTTCTTC
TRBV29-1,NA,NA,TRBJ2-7,CSVEMLGDFSYEQYF,TGCAGCGTTGAAATGTTAGGGGACTTTTCCTACGAGCAGTACTTC
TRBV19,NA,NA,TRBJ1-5,CASMIMQGGQPQHF,TGTGCCAGTATGATCATGCAGGGCGGACAGCCCCAGCATTTT
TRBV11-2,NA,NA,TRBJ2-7,CASSLSSGWTASYEQYF,TGTGCCAGCAGCTTAAGTTCGGGCTGGACAGCCTCCTACGAGCAGTACTTC
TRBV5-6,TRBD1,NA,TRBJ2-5,CASSLVSGQDWETQYF,TGTGCCAGCAGCTTGGTTTCTGGACAGGATTGGGAGACCCAGTACTTC
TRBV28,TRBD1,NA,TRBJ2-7,CASSSSGSGTGRTYEQYF,TGTGCCAGCAGTTCCTCGGGGTCCGGGACAGGGCGGACCTACGAGCAGTACTTC
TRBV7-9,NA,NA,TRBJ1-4,CASSLERMGTLHEKLFF,TGTGCCAGCAGCTTAGAACGTATGGGGACACTCCATGAAAAACTGTTTTTT
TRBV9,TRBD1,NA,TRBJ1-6,CASSEPLGQGKNSPLHF,TGTGCCAGCAGCGAGCCTTTAGGACAGGGGAAAAATTCACCCCTCCACTTT
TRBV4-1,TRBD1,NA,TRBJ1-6,CASSFRTGDSPLHF,TGCGCCAGCAGCTTTCGGACAGGGGATTCACCCCTCCACTTT
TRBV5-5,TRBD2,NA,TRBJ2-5,CASSFSTSGGETQYF,TGTGCCAGCAGCTTCTCGACTAGCGGGGGGGAGACCCAGTACTTC
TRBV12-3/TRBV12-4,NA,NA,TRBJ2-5,CASSFQETQYF,TGTGCCAGCAGTTTCCAAGAGACCCAGTACTTC
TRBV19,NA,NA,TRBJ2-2,CASSITIGNTGELFF,TGTGCCAGTAGTATTACTATCGGGAACACCGGGGAGCTGTTTTTT
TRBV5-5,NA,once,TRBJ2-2,CASSRETGTGELFF,TGTGCCAGCAGCCGCGAAACAGGGACCGGGGAGCTGTTTTTT
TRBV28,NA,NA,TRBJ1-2,CASSLTSGTTSRYTF,TGTGCCAGCAGCCTTACCTCCGGGACAACTTCTCGCTACACCTTC
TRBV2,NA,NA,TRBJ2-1,CASRVTGYNEQFF,TGTGCCAGCAGGGTGACAGGCTACAATGAGCAGTTCTTC
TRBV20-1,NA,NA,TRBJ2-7,CSGQEENEQYF,TGCAGTGGACAGGAGGAAAACGAGCAGTACTTC
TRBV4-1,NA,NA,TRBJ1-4,CASSQGSTDNEKLFF,TGCGCCAGCAGCCAAGGAAGCACAGATAATGAAAAACTGTTTTTT
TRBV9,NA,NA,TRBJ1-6,CASSGTGSNSPLHF,TGTGCCAGCAGCGGAACAGGATCTAATTCACCCCTCCACTTT
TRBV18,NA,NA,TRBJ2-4,CASSPPRGEEQNIQYF,TGTGCCAGCTCACCACCTCGCGGGGAGGAACAAAACATTCAGTACTTC
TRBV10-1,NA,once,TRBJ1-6,CASSMGVPSPLHF,TGCGCCAGCAGTATGGGGGTCCCTTCACCCCTCCACTTT
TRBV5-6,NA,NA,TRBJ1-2,CASSRGSGYLHGYTF,TGTGCCAGCAGCAGGGGGTCGGGGTATCTCCATGGCTACACCTTC
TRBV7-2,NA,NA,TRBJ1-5,CASSLALGDQPQHF,TGTGCCAGCAGCTTAGCCTTGGGAGATCAGCCCCAGCATTTT
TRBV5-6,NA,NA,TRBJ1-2,CASSAIGVLANYGYTF,TGTGCCAGCAGCGCTATAGGGGTCCTTGCTAACTATGGCTACACCTTC